The sequence of this TCR beta chain was determined in a study of blood T cells in healthy people across ages. V gave up 4 bases and J gave up 3 bases, with 10 bases separating them. Germline CDR1 is DFQATT and CDR2 is SNEGSKA (reference sequence). The CDR3 runs to 12 residues. Findings and limits, study-wide: Getting older went along with TCR beta diversity per million T cells dropping roughly linearly.

A sample-barcoded 5' primer and a J-beta primer mix were used in a second PCR of roughly 6 to 12 cycles. Each CDR3 protein is one row after TCRdb ran MiXCR on the 5' RACE reads. The repertoire holds 1.5 million to 2 million distinct CDR3 sequences, just under 50% seen once, with over 2% in the top ten. Per sample, a minimum of 6 million PBMCs were isolated. Notes on this clonotype: Its specificity is unknown.

V is TRBV20-1 and J is TRBJ2-7; no firm D call. The sequenced sample was blood. The TCR sequence derives from a woman between 40 and 55 years old in good health. The CDR3 loop is CSANRDLYEQYF. The CDR3 nucleotides read TGCAGTGCTAACCGAGACCTCTACGAGCAGTACTTC.